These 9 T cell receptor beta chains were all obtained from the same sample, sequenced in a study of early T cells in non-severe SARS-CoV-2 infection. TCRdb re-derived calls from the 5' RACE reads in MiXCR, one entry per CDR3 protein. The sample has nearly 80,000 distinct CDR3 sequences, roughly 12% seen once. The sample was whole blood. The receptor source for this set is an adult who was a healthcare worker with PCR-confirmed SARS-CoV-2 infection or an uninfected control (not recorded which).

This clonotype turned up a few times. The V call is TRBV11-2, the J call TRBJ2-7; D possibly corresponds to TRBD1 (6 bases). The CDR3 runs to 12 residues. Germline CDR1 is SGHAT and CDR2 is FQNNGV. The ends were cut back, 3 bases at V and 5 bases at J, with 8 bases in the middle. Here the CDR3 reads CASSFRGHEQYF. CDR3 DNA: TGTGCCAGCAGCTTCAGGGGCCACGAGCAGTACTTC.

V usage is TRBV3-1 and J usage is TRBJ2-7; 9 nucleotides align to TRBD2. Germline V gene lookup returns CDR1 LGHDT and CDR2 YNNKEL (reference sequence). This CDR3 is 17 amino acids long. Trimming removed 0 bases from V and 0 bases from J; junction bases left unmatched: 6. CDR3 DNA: TGTGCCAGCAGCCAAGATGCTAGCGGGGTGACCTCCTACGAGCAGTACTTC. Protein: CASSQDASGVTSYEQYF.

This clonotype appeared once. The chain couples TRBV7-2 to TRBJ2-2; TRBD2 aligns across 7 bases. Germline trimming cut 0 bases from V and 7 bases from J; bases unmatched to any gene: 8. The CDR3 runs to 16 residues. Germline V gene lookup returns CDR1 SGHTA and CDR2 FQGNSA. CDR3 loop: CASSLAGLVVGGELFF. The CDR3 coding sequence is TGTGCCAGCAGCTTAGCCGGACTAGTGGTTGGCGGGGAGCTGTTTTTT.

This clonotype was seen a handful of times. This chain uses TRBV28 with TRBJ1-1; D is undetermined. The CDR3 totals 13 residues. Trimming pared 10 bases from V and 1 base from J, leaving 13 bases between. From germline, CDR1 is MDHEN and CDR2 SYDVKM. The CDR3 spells CATKETPNTEAFF. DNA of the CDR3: TGTGCCACCAAGGAAACACCGAACACTGAAGCTTTCTTT.

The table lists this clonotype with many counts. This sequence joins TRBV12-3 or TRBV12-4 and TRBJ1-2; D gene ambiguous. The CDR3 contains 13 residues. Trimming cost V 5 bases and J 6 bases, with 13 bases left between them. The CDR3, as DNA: TGTGCCAGCAGTCCAACGAAGGGTAATGGCTACACCTTC. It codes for CASSPTKGNGYTF.

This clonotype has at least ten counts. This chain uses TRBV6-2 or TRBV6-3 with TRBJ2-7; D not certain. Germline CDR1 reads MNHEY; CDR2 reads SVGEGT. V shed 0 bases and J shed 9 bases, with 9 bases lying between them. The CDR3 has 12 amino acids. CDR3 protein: CASSYSPVGQYF. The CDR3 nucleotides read TGTGCCAGCAGTTACTCGCCCGTTGGGCAGTACTTC.

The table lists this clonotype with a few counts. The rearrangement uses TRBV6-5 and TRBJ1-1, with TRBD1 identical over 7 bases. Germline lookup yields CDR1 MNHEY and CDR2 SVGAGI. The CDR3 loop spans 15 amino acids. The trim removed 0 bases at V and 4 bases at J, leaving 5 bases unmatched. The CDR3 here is CASSYSEGAFTEAFF. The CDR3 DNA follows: TGTGCCAGCAGTTACTCTGAGGGGGCTTTCACTGAAGCTTTCTTT.

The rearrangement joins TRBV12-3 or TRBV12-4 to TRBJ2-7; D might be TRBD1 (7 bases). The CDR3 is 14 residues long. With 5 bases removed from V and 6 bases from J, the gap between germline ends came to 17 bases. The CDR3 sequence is CASSRGQLGGEQYF. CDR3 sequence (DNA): TGTGCCAGCAGTAGGGGACAGCTCGGGGGCGAGCAGTACTTC.

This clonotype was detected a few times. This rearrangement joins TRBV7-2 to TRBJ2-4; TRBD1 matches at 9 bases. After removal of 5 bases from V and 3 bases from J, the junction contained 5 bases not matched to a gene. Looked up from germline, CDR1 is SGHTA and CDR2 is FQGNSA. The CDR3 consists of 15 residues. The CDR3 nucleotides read TGTGCCAGCAGCAAGGACAGGGGAGGCAAAAACATTCAGTACTTC. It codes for CASSKDRGGKNIQYF. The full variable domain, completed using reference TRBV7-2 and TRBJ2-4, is GAGVSQSPSNKVTEKGKDVELRCDPISGHTALYWYRQSLGQGLEFLIYFQGNSAPDKSGLPSDRFSAERTGGSVSTLTIQRTQQEDSAVYLCASSKDRGGKNIQYFGAGTRLSVL.